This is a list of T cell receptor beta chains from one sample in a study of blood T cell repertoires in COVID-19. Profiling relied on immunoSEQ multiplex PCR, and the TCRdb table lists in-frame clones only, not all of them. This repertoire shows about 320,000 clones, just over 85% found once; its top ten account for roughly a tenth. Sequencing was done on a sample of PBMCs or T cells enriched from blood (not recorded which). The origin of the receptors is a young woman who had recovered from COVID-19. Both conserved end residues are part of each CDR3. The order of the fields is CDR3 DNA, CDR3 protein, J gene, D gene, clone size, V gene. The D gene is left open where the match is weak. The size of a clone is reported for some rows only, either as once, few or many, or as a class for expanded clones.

CDR3 DNA: TGTGCCAGCAGTCCTATAGCGGGGGCTAACAATGAGCAGTTCTTC
CDR3 protein: CASSPIAGANNEQFF
J gene: TRBJ2-1
D gene: TRBD2
clone size: NA
V gene: TRBV7-3

CDR3 DNA: TGTGCCAGCAGCGCAGACCGGGACAGCTATGGCTACACCTTC
CDR3 protein: CASSADRDSYGYTF
J gene: TRBJ1-2
D gene: TRBD1
clone size: NA
V gene: TRBV7-9

CDR3 DNA: TGTGCCAGCAGCTTAGTAGCGGGGGCCACCTACAATGAGCAGTTCTTC
CDR3 protein: CASSLVAGATYNEQFF
J gene: TRBJ2-1
D gene: TRBD2
clone size: NA
V gene: TRBV11-2

CDR3 DNA: TGCGCCAGCAGTCCTTTTGGGACACTTTCCCTCGTCTCGAATTCACCCCTCCACTTT
CDR3 protein: CASSPFGTLSLVSNSPLHF
J gene: TRBJ1-6
D gene: NA
clone size: NA
V gene: TRBV23-1

CDR3 DNA: TGTGCCAGTAGTTCAACCGGGACTAGTAGGTACGAGCAGTACTTC
CDR3 protein: CASSSTGTSRYEQYF
J gene: TRBJ2-7
D gene: TRBD2
clone size: NA
V gene: TRBV19

CDR3 DNA: TGCGCCAGCAGCCAGGGACAGATTAACTATGGCTACACCTTC
CDR3 protein: CASSQGQINYGYTF
J gene: TRBJ1-2
D gene: TRBD1
clone size: few
V gene: TRBV4-1

CDR3 DNA: TGTGCCAGTAGTATACTCCCGGCTAGCGGGGCCCGCAATGAGCAGTTCTTC
CDR3 protein: CASSILPASGARNEQFF
J gene: TRBJ2-1
D gene: TRBD2
clone size: NA
V gene: TRBV19

CDR3 DNA: TGCGCCAGCAGTGGTCGGGGACTAGCGGGCCTAGACAATGAGCAGTTCTTC
CDR3 protein: CASSGRGLAGLDNEQFF
J gene: TRBJ2-1
D gene: TRBD2
clone size: once
V gene: TRBV10-2

CDR3 DNA: TGTGCCAGCAGCTTGTCCGGGGGGAGTGAAAAACTGTTTTTT
CDR3 protein: CASSLSGGSEKLFF
J gene: TRBJ1-4
D gene: NA
clone size: few
V gene: TRBV5-6

CDR3 DNA: TGTGCCAGCAGTCGCAGGGATAACTATGGCTACACCTTC
CDR3 protein: CASSRRDNYGYTF
J gene: TRBJ1-2
D gene: NA
clone size: NA
V gene: TRBV6-1

CDR3 DNA: TGTGCCAGCAGTGTCCGACCAGCGGGAGGATACAATGAGCAGTTCTTC
CDR3 protein: CASSVRPAGGYNEQFF
J gene: TRBJ2-1
D gene: TRBD2
clone size: NA
V gene: TRBV2

CDR3 DNA: TGTGCCAGCAGACCACAGGGAAATCAGCCCCAGCATTTT
CDR3 protein: CASRPQGNQPQHF
J gene: TRBJ1-5
D gene: NA
clone size: once
V gene: TRBV12-3/TRBV12-4

CDR3 DNA: TGTGCCAGCAGTTCTGCTCAATCCGGGACAGGGGGCTGGGGCTACACCTTC
CDR3 protein: CASSSAQSGTGGWGYTF
J gene: TRBJ1-2
D gene: TRBD1
clone size: few
V gene: TRBV27

CDR3 DNA: TGTGCCAGCTCACCGAGCGGCCGTAACTATGGCTACACCTTC
CDR3 protein: CASSPSGRNYGYTF
J gene: TRBJ1-2
D gene: NA
clone size: NA
V gene: TRBV18

CDR3 DNA: TGTGCCAGCAGCCTAAGGGAGGGGCAAGGCAATCAGCCCCAGCATTTT
CDR3 protein: CASSLREGQGNQPQHF
J gene: TRBJ1-5
D gene: NA
clone size: once
V gene: TRBV13

CDR3 DNA: TGTGCCAGCAGTGCCAGAACAGGGGACAGTGTCTTCCCCCAGCATTTT
CDR3 protein: CASSARTGDSVFPQHF
J gene: TRBJ1-5
D gene: TRBD1
clone size: NA
V gene: TRBV6-1

CDR3 DNA: TGTGCCAGCAGTTTATCGGGGGGTTACTATGGCTACACCTTC
CDR3 protein: CASSLSGGYYGYTF
J gene: TRBJ1-2
D gene: NA
clone size: NA
V gene: TRBV27

CDR3 DNA: TGTGCCTGGATTCTGAGGACTAGCGGGAGGACAGATACGCAGTATTTT
CDR3 protein: CAWILRTSGRTDTQYF
J gene: TRBJ2-3
D gene: TRBD2
clone size: NA
V gene: TRBV30

CDR3 DNA: TGTGCCAGCAGCCAAGAGGGCTCCTATGGCTACACCTTC
CDR3 protein: CASSQEGSYGYTF
J gene: TRBJ1-2
D gene: NA
clone size: NA
V gene: TRBV3-1/TRBV3-2

CDR3 DNA: TGTGCCAGCAGGGACAGGGGGCTAGGCCAAGCTTTCTTT
CDR3 protein: CASRDRGLGQAFF
J gene: TRBJ1-1
D gene: TRBD1
clone size: NA
V gene: TRBV2

CDR3 DNA: TGTGCCAGCAGTACAGGGGACTCTGGAAACACCATATATTTT
CDR3 protein: CASSTGDSGNTIYF
J gene: TRBJ1-3
D gene: TRBD1
clone size: NA
V gene: TRBV6-5

CDR3 DNA: TGTGCCAGCACAGACAGGGGCGGCAATGAGCAGTTCTTC
CDR3 protein: CASTDRGGNEQFF
J gene: TRBJ2-1
D gene: TRBD1
clone size: NA
V gene: TRBV13

CDR3 DNA: TGTGCCAGCTCCTACTTCGGCGAGCAGTACTTC
CDR3 protein: CASSYFGEQYF
J gene: TRBJ2-7
D gene: NA
clone size: NA
V gene: TRBV2

CDR3 DNA: TGCAGCGTTGAAGACGGGGGGCCGGGCACAGATACGCAGTATTTT
CDR3 protein: CSVEDGGPGTDTQYF
J gene: TRBJ2-3
D gene: NA
clone size: NA
V gene: TRBV29-1

CDR3 DNA: TGTGCCAGTAGTAACGAACAGGGTTACCTCACCTACGAGCAGTACTTC
CDR3 protein: CASSNEQGYLTYEQYF
J gene: TRBJ2-7
D gene: NA
clone size: NA
V gene: TRBV19

CDR3 DNA: TGTGCCACCAGCAGATACCCGGGACAGAGGGGCCTTAACACTGAAGCTTTCTTT
CDR3 protein: CATSRYPGQRGLNTEAFF
J gene: TRBJ1-1
D gene: TRBD1
clone size: NA
V gene: TRBV15

CDR3 DNA: TGTGCCACCAGTGATACTGGTAGCGGCCTCAATCACGAGCAGTACTTC
CDR3 protein: CATSDTGSGLNHEQYF
J gene: TRBJ2-7
D gene: NA
clone size: once
V gene: TRBV24-1

CDR3 DNA: TGTGCCAGCAGTGAATATAGTCTTGGGACAACTGCAACTAATGAAAAACTGTTTTTT
CDR3 protein: CASSEYSLGTTATNEKLFF
J gene: TRBJ1-4
D gene: NA
clone size: few
V gene: TRBV2

CDR3 DNA: TGTGCCAGCAGCTTAGCCAGTACAGGGAACACTGAAGCTTTCTTT
CDR3 protein: CASSLASTGNTEAFF
J gene: TRBJ1-1
D gene: NA
clone size: NA
V gene: TRBV13

CDR3 DNA: TGTGCCAGCAGTCGGACAGGGGAGGGAAATCAGCCCCAGCATTTT
CDR3 protein: CASSRTGEGNQPQHF
J gene: TRBJ1-5
D gene: TRBD1
clone size: NA
V gene: TRBV6-5

CDR3 DNA: TGTGCCAGCAGCTTCCTGGGGACTAACAAAGAGACCCAGTACTTC
CDR3 protein: CASSFLGTNKETQYF
J gene: TRBJ2-5
D gene: TRBD2
clone size: NA
V gene: TRBV7-2

CDR3 DNA: TGTGCCACGCAGACAACAGGGGGCGATGAGACCCAGTACTTC
CDR3 protein: CATQTTGGDETQYF
J gene: TRBJ2-5
D gene: TRBD1
clone size: NA
V gene: TRBV24-1

CDR3 DNA: TGTGCCAGTAGTATCGGACTAGCGGGAGTGATCAATGAGCAGTTCTTC
CDR3 protein: CASSIGLAGVINEQFF
J gene: TRBJ2-1
D gene: TRBD2
clone size: once
V gene: TRBV19

CDR3 DNA: TGTGCCAGCAGCTCAACACGAGGACAGGGTTACACTGAAGCTTTCTTT
CDR3 protein: CASSSTRGQGYTEAFF
J gene: TRBJ1-1
D gene: TRBD1
clone size: NA
V gene: TRBV7-9

CDR3 DNA: TGCGCCAGCAGCCGGGGGACAGAGAACACTGAAGCTTTCTTT
CDR3 protein: CASSRGTENTEAFF
J gene: TRBJ1-1
D gene: TRBD1
clone size: NA
V gene: TRBV5-1

CDR3 DNA: TGTGCCAGCAGTGAAGTGGGACAGGGCCCGGGGGAGCAGTACTTC
CDR3 protein: CASSEVGQGPGEQYF
J gene: TRBJ2-7
D gene: TRBD1
clone size: NA
V gene: TRBV2

CDR3 DNA: TGTGCCGTTAGATCTGGAAACACCATATATTTT
CDR3 protein: CAVRSGNTIYF
J gene: TRBJ1-3
D gene: NA
clone size: NA
V gene: TRBV12-3/TRBV12-4

CDR3 DNA: TGTGCTAGTGGTTTGCCAATTCCTTCGGGACAGGGGTCTTTTCGGGAAAAACTGTTTTTT
CDR3 protein: CASGLPIPSGQGSFREKLFF
J gene: TRBJ1-4
D gene: TRBD1
clone size: NA
V gene: TRBV12-5

CDR3 DNA: TGCGCCAGCAGCCAAATGCCGCCGGGGGGCGAGCAGTACTTC
CDR3 protein: CASSQMPPGGEQYF
J gene: TRBJ2-7
D gene: TRBD2
clone size: NA
V gene: TRBV4-1

CDR3 DNA: TGTGCCACCAAGGCAGGGGGCAACAATGAGCAGTTCTTC
CDR3 protein: CATKAGGNNEQFF
J gene: TRBJ2-1
D gene: TRBD1
clone size: NA
V gene: TRBV24-1

CDR3 DNA: TGTGCCAGCAGTTACTCCCCCACACTGAACACTGAAGCTTTCTTT
CDR3 protein: CASSYSPTLNTEAFF
J gene: TRBJ1-1
D gene: NA
clone size: once
V gene: TRBV6-5

CDR3 DNA: TGCGCCAGCAGCTTTACCGGAGACAAAAACATTCAGTACTTC
CDR3 protein: CASSFTGDKNIQYF
J gene: TRBJ2-4
D gene: NA
clone size: NA
V gene: TRBV5-1

CDR3 DNA: TGTGCCAGCAGCTTAGCGCGGATAGCGGGGGGGAGCACAGATACGCAGTATTTT
CDR3 protein: CASSLARIAGGSTDTQYF
J gene: TRBJ2-3
D gene: TRBD2
clone size: NA
V gene: TRBV7-8

CDR3 DNA: TGTGCCAGCAGCAAAGAGGGGGGGGAAACACACCGCGAACACTCCTACGAGCAGTACTTC
CDR3 protein: CASSKEGGETHREHSYEQYF
J gene: TRBJ2-7
D gene: NA
clone size: once
V gene: TRBV21-1

CDR3 DNA: TGCGCCAGCAGCTTGGACCCAACTTCACGGGGTGAGCAGTTCTTC
CDR3 protein: CASSLDPTSRGEQFF
J gene: TRBJ2-1
D gene: NA
clone size: NA
V gene: TRBV5-1

CDR3 DNA: TGTGCCAGCAGTTACTCTCCTGTTCCTAATTCACCCCTCCACTTT
CDR3 protein: CASSYSPVPNSPLHF
J gene: TRBJ1-6
D gene: NA
clone size: NA
V gene: TRBV6-5

CDR3 DNA: TGTGCCAGCAGCTTGGCGGAGGGAAAGAGATACAATGAGCAGTTCTTC
CDR3 protein: CASSLAEGKRYNEQFF
J gene: TRBJ2-1
D gene: NA
clone size: NA
V gene: TRBV5-4

CDR3 DNA: TGTGCCAGCAGTGATGGAGGTGTTCACACTGAAGCTTTCTTT
CDR3 protein: CASSDGGVHTEAFF
J gene: TRBJ1-1
D gene: NA
clone size: once
V gene: TRBV2

CDR3 DNA: TGTGCCACCAGTGATTTATCTAGTTACAATGAGCAGTTCTTC
CDR3 protein: CATSDLSSYNEQFF
J gene: TRBJ2-1
D gene: NA
clone size: NA
V gene: TRBV24-1

CDR3 DNA: TGTGCCTGGAGCCCTACTAGCGGGAGTTATAGCGAGCAGTACTTC
CDR3 protein: CAWSPTSGSYSEQYF
J gene: TRBJ2-7
D gene: TRBD2
clone size: NA
V gene: TRBV30